This T cell receptor beta chain is from a study of regulatory T cells in long-lasting Graves disease. Study at large: Newly diagnosed Graves' patients took antithyroid drugs under 3 months.

Specified time point: newly diagnosed GD, antithyroid drugs for less than 3 months. RNA from PBMCs was the source of the TCR library. At least ten counts were recorded for this clonotype. Germline values: CDR1 SGHAT, CDR2 FQNNGV. Trimming left V 4 bases short and J 2 bases short, with 11 bases between. This CDR3 is 15 amino acids long. Building of the TCR beta libraries involved iRepertoire HTBI primers and Arm-PCR of CDR3 regions. One entry per CDR3 protein results from TCRdb running MiXCR on the multiplex PCR reads. The repertoire has roughly 560,000 distinct CDR3 sequences, about 11% of them found once; the top ten carry around 9.3%. These data are also associated with another study on T cells in Graves' hyperthyroidism and ophthalmopathy. Per that paper: A lack of ophthalmopathy progression within 18 months defined stable Graves' hyperthyroidism. Researchers ran a first-round RT-PCR on the TCR CDR3 using the HTBI primer set.

This receptor was taken from a woman in her twenties or thirties with Graves disease. The V gene is TRBV11-2, the J gene TRBJ2-2; TRBD2 is a possible D gene (6 bases). Source: peripheral blood mononuclear cells (PBMCs), taken at new diagnosis, from a patient treated with antithyroid drugs. The CDR3 spells CASSYAGTNTGELFF. CDR3 DNA sequence: TGTGCCAGCAGCTACGCCGGGACTAACACCGGGGAGCTGTTTTTT.